The present T cell receptor (beta chain) was sequenced within a study of T cells in Graves' hyperthyroidism and ophthalmopathy. With 6 bases clipped from V and 2 bases from J, the junction kept 10 bases outside the gene matches. The germline gives CDR1 SGHDT, CDR2 YYEEEE. The CDR3 has 15 residues. Amplified TCR beta CDR3 regions derived from RNA transcripts. The TCR CDR3 first-round RT-PCR relied on the HTBI primer set. TCRdb processed the multiplex PCR reads anew with MiXCR; each CDR3 protein has one entry. The sample records 600,000 or so distinct CDR3 sequences, approximately 44% being singletons. Input material: peripheral blood or thyroid tissue (not recorded which). The rearrangement uses TRBV5-6 and TRBJ1-1; 7 nucleotides agree with TRBD1. The receptor was derived from a woman between 18 and 29 years old with Graves' hyperthyroidism. The CDR3 loop is CASTTIDRVNTEAFF. The DNA for the CDR3 is TGTGCCAGCACCACCATTGACAGGGTAAACACTGAAGCTTTCTTT.